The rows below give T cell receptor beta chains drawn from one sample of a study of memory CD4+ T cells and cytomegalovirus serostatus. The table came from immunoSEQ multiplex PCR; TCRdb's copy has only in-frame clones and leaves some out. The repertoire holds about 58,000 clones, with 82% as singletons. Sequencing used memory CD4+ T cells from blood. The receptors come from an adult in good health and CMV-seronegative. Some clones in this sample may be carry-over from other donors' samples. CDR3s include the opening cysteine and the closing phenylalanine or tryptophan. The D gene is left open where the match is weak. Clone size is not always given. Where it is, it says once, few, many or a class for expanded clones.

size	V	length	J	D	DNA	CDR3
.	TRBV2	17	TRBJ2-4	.	TGTGCCAGCTATCCGGATTCTTCCACCCTAGCCAAAAACATTCAGTACTTC	CASYPDSSTLAKNIQYF
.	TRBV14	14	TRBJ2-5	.	TGTGCCAGCAGCCAAGATGATGGAGGGGAGACCCAGTACTTC	CASSQDDGGETQYF
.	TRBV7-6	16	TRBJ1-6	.	TGTGCCAGCAGCCCAGATATCAGGGGCGCCGGTAGGGCCCTCCACTTT	CASSPDIRGAGRALHF
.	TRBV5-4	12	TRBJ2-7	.	TGTGCCAGCAGCTTGATCGGCTACGAGCAGTACTTC	CASSLIGYEQYF
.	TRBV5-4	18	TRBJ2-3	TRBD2	TGTGCCAGCAGCTTGCAGGGACTAGCGGGAGCTGGGACAGATACGCAGTATTTT	CASSLQGLAGAGTDTQYF
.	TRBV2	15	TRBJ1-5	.	TGTGCCAGCAGTGAAGGGCAGGGAGAGGTACGTCCCCAGCATTTT	CASSEGQGEVRPQHF
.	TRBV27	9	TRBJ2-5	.	TGTGCCAGGGGGGAGACCCAGTACTTC	CARGETQYF
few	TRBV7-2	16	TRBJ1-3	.	TGTGCCAGCAGCTTAAGGGAAAACCCCCAGAGGAACACCATATATTTT	CASSLRENPQRNTIYF
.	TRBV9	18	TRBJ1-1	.	TGTGCCAGCATCAAGCGCCCAGGCCCACTTATGGGTCAGGTTGAGGCTTTCTTT	CASIKRPGPLMGQVEAFF
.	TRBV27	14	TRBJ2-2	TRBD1	TGTGCCAGCAGAGCCGGGACAGTTGGCGGGGAGCTGTTTTTT	CASRAGTVGGELFF
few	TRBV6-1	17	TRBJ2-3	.	TGTGCCAGCAGTGAAGTGGGAGGGGGCAGGGGCACAGATACGCAGTATTTT	CASSEVGGGRGTDTQYF
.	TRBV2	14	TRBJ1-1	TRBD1	TGTGCCAGCAGCTCACAGGGGGTGAACTCTGAAGCTTTCTTT	CASSSQGVNSEAFF
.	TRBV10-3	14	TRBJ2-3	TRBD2	TGTGCCATACGGACTAGCGGGCAGGCGGATACGCAGTATTTT	CAIRTSGQADTQYF
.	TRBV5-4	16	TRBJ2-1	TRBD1	TGTGCCAGCGCCATACCCGGGACAGGGCCTGGAAATGAGCAGTTCTTC	CASAIPGTGPGNEQFF
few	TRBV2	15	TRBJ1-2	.	TGTGCCAGCACCGTCCGATCAGGGCTCCCCCGTGGCTACACCTTC	CASTVRSGLPRGYTF
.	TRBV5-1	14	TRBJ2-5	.	TGCGCCAGCAGCTGGTCGGGGCCCCAAGAGACCCAGTACTTC	CASSWSGPQETQYF
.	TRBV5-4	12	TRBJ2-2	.	TGTGCCAGCAGTCGGGAAATCGGGGAGCTGTTTTTT	CASSREIGELFF
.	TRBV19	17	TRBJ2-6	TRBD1	TGTGCCAGTAGCGGACAGGGACCTCTCTCTGGGGCCAACGTCCTGACTTTC	CASSGQGPLSGANVLTF
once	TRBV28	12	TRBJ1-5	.	TGTGCCAGCAGTTTAGGGGGTCAGCCCCAGCATTTT	CASSLGGQPQHF
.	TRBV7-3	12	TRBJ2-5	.	TGTGCCAGCAGCTTTCACCAAGAGACCCAGTACTTC	CASSFHQETQYF
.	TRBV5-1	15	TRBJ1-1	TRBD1	TGCGCCAGCAGCCGACAGGGGGAGCTGAACACTGAAGCTTTCTTT	CASSRQGELNTEAFF
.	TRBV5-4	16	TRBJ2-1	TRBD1	TGTGCCAGCAGCTCCGGACAGGGACGATCCTACAATGAGCAGTTCTTC	CASSSGQGRSYNEQFF
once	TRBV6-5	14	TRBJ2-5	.	TGTGCCAGCAGTTACGGGACTTCCCAAGAGACCCAGTACTTC	CASSYGTSQETQYF